This T cell receptor beta chain was sequenced for a study of T cells in localized non-small cell lung cancer. CDR3 length: 13 residues. Germline CDR1 is MNHNS and CDR2 is SASEGT. Trimming pared 3 bases from V and 1 base from J, leaving 7 bases between. The table lists this clone with a count of one. The antigen is undetermined. TCRdb keeps only in-frame clones here, not all; method: immunoSEQ multiplex PCR. Of tens of thousands of clones listed, around 85% were seen once; the top ten hold approximately 16%. General study findings and limits: Heterogeneity stays possible, as sequencing covered only one tumor region. Tumor trailed uninvolved adjacent lung in T cell clonality, which peaked there.

Sequenced here: PBMCs, sampled before any cancer treatment. The chain combines TRBV6-1 with TRBJ2-7; tentative D call: TRBD1 (6 bases). The receptor was isolated from a woman aged 40-75 years with stage II squamous cell lung carcinoma. The DNA for the CDR3 is TGTGCCAGCAGTGAGACAGGTTCCTACGAGCAGTACTTC. This codes for CASSETGSYEQYF.